This T cell receptor (beta chain) was documented in a study of T cells in Graves' hyperthyroidism and ophthalmopathy (dated by TCRdb to the late 2010s). General notes on the study: Peripheral blood samples were taken at the time of initial diagnosis, prior to any treatment. The 95 to 100 discovery patients were divided at random into training and test sets in a 7:3 ratio. Whether ophthalmopathy could be predicted prospectively was tested in an independent validation cohort made up of under 20 hyperthyroidism patients plus 17 patients who later progressed to ophthalmopathy. A discovery cohort of about 96 patients, approximately 44 with Graves' ophthalmopathy and 55 to 60 with stable Graves' hyperthyroidism, was used to find distinguishing TCR V-J signatures. The paper describes TCR Vbeta CDR3 sequencing of some 130 peripheral blood samples, made up of under 50 ophthalmopathy patients, roughly 80 hyperthyroidism patients and 17 progressor patients. In six Graves' hyperthyroidism patients, the study also compared T-cell repertoires from thyroid tissue with T-cell repertoires from blood. Once sampling was done, hyperthyroidism patients were given methimazole at a starting dose of 30 mg daily, whereas ophthalmopathy patients were given high-dose intravenous methylprednisolone. Overall results and qualifications from the work: Most expanded thyroid clonotypes (frequency above 0.001) were also detected in blood, a finding suggesting that blood repertoires may reflect thyroid immune responses. During validation, the model predicted progression to ophthalmopathy a median of about 5.9 months ahead of onset, with more than 60% sensitivity and 72% to 80% specificity. No statistical method was used to fix the sample size in advance, and group allocation was not hidden from the investigators. A model built on a 13 V-J signature distinguished ophthalmopathy from stable hyperthyroidism, reaching 85% to 90% sensitivity and 81% to 83% specificity in cross-validation and 80%/75% in testing.

V is trimmed back by 5 bases and J by 1 base, and the junction contains 5 bases that no gene match accounts for. The CDR1 and CDR2 encoded by the germline V gene are MRHNA and SNTAGT. Counted from cysteine to phenylalanine, this CDR3 has 15 amino acids. The CDR3 DNA has 45 bases and is translated from base 1. Stable Graves' hyperthyroidism was defined as no progression to ophthalmopathy during 18 months of follow-up. Hyperthyroidism patients were aged 18 to 65 years and newly diagnosed, with disease duration of less than 2 months. Exclusion was applied to patients with uncontrolled infections, other autoimmune diseases, pregnancy or lactation. Diagnoses relied on clinical symptoms, serum thyroxine and TRAb, thyroid ultrasound and orbital computed tomography. PBMCs were isolated from about 9 ml of fresh peripheral blood by Ficoll-Paque density gradient centrifugation. Total RNA was extracted using Trizol reagent, and RNA quality was assessed on an Agilent 2100 Bioanalyzer.

Amplification of TCR beta CDR3 regions was carried out from RNA transcripts. The first round of RT-PCR for the TCR CDR3 was performed with the HTBI primer set and the Qiagen OneStep RT-PCR kit. Libraries were constructed in a second round of multiplex PCR, after which size selection and purification were carried out. Libraries were sequenced paired-end with 100 bp reads on an Illumina HiSeq2000. The authors' analysis ran thus. Raw data were processed with SOAPnuke, discarding reads with adapters, uncalled bases, mean Phred below 15, or no exact constant-primer or identifier match. High-quality paired reads were merged using COPE v1.2.5, and each unique nucleotide sequence was defined as a clonotype. MiTCR v1.1 was used to align clonotypes to the IMGT TRBV, TRBD and TRBJ reference segments. Only V-J combinations with frequency above 0.0001, covering about 99% of repertoires, were analysed. A TCS score was defined as the ratio between F50 (clonal expansion) and ExV (chaos), using BLOSUM62-based TCRdist between CDR3 peptides within each V-J. Welch's t-statistics and random forest reduced roughly 540 V-J features to 10 to 15, which were used in a naive Bayes classifier (R e1071). In TCRdb, the public reads were trimmed at Q25 with fastp and aligned with MiXCR, with productive beta chains retained. Rows merge per CDR3 protein into single entries with the most common DNA and genes. TCRdb assigned the V and J calls; the authors' analysis was not used. Here the sample has 550,000 to 800,000 distinct CDR3 sequences; 15% to 20% occur a single time. About 14% of the sample is in the top ten clones.

Note on this clonotype: This clone's antigen is unknown. The input lacks base qualities; no much larger clone sits a single base away.

The origin of this receptor is a man in his forties or fifties with Graves' hyperthyroidism. This chain joins TRBV6-4 to TRBJ2-3, with TRBD2 identical over 8 junction bases. Material: blood. The CDR3 corresponds to CASSLIAGRTDTQYF. The bases are TGTGCCAGCAGTCTCATAGCGGGACGCACAGATACGCAGTATTTT.